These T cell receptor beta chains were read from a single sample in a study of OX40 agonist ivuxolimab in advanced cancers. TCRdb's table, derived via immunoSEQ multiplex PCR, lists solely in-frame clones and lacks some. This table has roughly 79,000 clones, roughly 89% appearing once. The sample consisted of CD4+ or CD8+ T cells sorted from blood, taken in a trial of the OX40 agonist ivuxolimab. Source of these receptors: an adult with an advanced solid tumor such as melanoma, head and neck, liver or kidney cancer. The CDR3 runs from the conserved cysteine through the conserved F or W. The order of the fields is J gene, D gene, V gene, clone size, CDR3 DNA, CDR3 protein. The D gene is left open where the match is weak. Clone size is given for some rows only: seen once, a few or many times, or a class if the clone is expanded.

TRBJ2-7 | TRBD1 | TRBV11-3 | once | TGTGCCAGCAGCCCTCGCCGCGACAGGGGAGTTATCTACGAGCAGTACTTC | CASSPRRDRGVIYEQYF
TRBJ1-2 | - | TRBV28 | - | TGTGCCAGCGGGGTCAACAGGGTTTTGGTTGGCTACACCTTC | CASGVNRVLVGYTF
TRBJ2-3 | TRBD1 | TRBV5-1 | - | TGCGCCAGCAGCAATGGACAGGGTTACACAGATACGCAGTATTTT | CASSNGQGYTDTQYF
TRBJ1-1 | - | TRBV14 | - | TGTGCCAGCAGCCAAGTCGCAGGGATGAACACTGAAGCTTTCTTT | CASSQVAGMNTEAFF
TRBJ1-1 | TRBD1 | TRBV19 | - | TGTGCCAGTAGTATAGTTTCAGGGGGGCGGAACACTGAAGCTTTCTTT | CASSIVSGGRNTEAFF
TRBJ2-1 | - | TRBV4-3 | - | TGCGCCAGCAGCCACCGAGGGGGGTCCTACAATGAGCAGTTCTTC | CASSHRGGSYNEQFF
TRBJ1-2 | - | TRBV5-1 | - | TGCGCCAGCAGCTTCGACAGCACTTCTAACTATGGCTACACCTTC | CASSFDSTSNYGYTF
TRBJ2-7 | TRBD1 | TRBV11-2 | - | TGTGCCAGCAGCTTAGCACCGGGACAGGGGATCTACGAGCAGTACTTC | CASSLAPGQGIYEQYF
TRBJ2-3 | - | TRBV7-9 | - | TGTGCCAGCAGCCCTCAAGGGACGCAGTATTTT | CASSPQGTQYF
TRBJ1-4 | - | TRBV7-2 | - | TGTGCCAGCAGCTTAGCAGGAACTAATGAAAAACTGTTTTTT | CASSLAGTNEKLFF
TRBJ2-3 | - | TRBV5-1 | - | TGCGCCAGCAGCTTGGGGGTGTACCCAGATACGCAGTATTTT | CASSLGVYPDTQYF
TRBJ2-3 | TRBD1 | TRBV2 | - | TGTGCCAGCAATGGACAGGGACCAGATACGCAGTATTTT | CASNGQGPDTQYF
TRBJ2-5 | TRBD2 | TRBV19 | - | TGTGCCAGTAGTACCAGAGGGGCTAGCGGGAGGGGAGAGACCCAGTACTTC | CASSTRGASGRGETQYF
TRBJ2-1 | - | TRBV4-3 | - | TGCGCCAGCAGCCTCAGGGCGGATATTTTGTACAATGAGCAGTTCTTC | CASSLRADILYNEQFF
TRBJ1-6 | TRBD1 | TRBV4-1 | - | TGCGCCAGCAGCCAAGACGGGACAGGTTTCAACTATAATTCACCCCTCCACTTT | CASSQDGTGFNYNSPLHF
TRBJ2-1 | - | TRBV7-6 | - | TGTGCCAGCAGCTTAGCTTTGTCAGGGGAACAGTTCTTC | CASSLALSGEQFF
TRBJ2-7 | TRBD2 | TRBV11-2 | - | TGTGCCAGCAGCTTAGTCCTAGCGGGGAGCGAGCAGTACTTC | CASSLVLAGSEQYF
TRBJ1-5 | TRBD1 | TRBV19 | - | TGTGCCAGTAGAGGGACAGGGGTTAGCAATCAGCCCCAGCATTTT | CASRGTGVSNQPQHF
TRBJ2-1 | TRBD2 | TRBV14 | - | TGTGCCAGCAGCCCCGCCGGGAGGGCCTTGGGGGAGCAGTTCTTC | CASSPAGRALGEQFF
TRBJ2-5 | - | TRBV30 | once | TGTGCCTGGAGTCTAGGGACGGTTCAAGAGACCCAGTACTTC | CAWSLGTVQETQYF
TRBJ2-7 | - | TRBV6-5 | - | TGTGCCAGCTCGAAGTACTCGGATGTTACCTACGAGCAGTACTTC | CASSKYSDVTYEQYF
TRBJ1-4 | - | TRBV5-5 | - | TGTGCCAGCAGGTCAGGGCCAACTAATGAAAAACTGTTTTTT | CASRSGPTNEKLFF
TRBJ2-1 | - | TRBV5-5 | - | TGTGCCAGCAGCAGTGCGCGGTACAATGAGCAGTTCTTC | CASSSARYNEQFF